Presented here are 10 T cell receptor beta chains from one specimen sequenced in a study of T cells after yellow fever vaccination (dated by TCRdb to between 2018 and 2020). The library was made by 5' RACE. The sequencing machine was an Illumina HiSeq 2500. TCRdb cleaned the public reads at Q25 with fastp, built clones with MiXCR and kept in-frame beta chains. For every CDR3 protein sequence, its rows merge into one entry that carries the most common genes and DNA. The sample contains under 700,000 distinct CDR3 sequences, about 15% of them found a single time. The leading ten clones occupy around a sixth of the sample. Per the publication, the treatment or condition label means: live attenuated yellow fever vaccine strain. Sample: PBMCs, taken 5 to 6 days after the first yellow fever vaccination. All receptors derive from a man in his late teens or twenties who received the YFV17D yellow fever vaccine.

The table lists this clonotype with many counts. This chain connects TRBV5-1 to TRBJ2-7; tentatively, D is TRBD1 (6 bases). Trimming took off 3 bases at V and 0 bases at J, with 16 bases between the two ends. This CDR3 spans 16 amino acids. Germline CDR1 SGHRS, CDR2 YFSETQ. The CDR3 here is CASSSSAGTLSYEQYF. The CDR3 bases are TGCGCCAGCAGCTCCTCGGCCGGGACACTCTCCTACGAGCAGTACTTC.

The rearrangement uses TRBV6-1 and TRBJ2-7; TRBD2 might be the D (6 bases). The germline V and J ends were trimmed by 2 bases and 6 bases, with 20 bases remaining between them. CDR3 length equals 16 residues. CDR1 and CDR2 (germline): MNHNS, SASEGT. CDR3 in amino acids: CASSESTRLRGGEQYF. In nucleotides, the CDR3 is TGTGCCAGCAGTGAATCCACCCGCCTAAGGGGAGGCGAGCAGTACTTC.

The rearrangement links TRBV29-1 to TRBJ2-5, with D possibly matching TRBD2 (6 bases). V lost 4 bases to trimming and J lost 0 bases, with 12 bases between them. From germline, CDR1 is SQVTM and CDR2 ANQGSEA. The length of the CDR3 is 14 residues. The chain's CDR3 is CSVVFRGYQETQYF. CDR3 nucleotide sequence: TGCAGCGTTGTTTTCCGGGGGTACCAAGAGACCCAGTACTTC.

This chain uses TRBV12-3 or TRBV12-4 with TRBJ2-5, with D unresolved. The CDR3 runs 13 residues. V dropped 5 bases and J dropped 4 bases, with 11 bases sitting between them. The CDR3 DNA follows: TGTGCCAGCAGTCCCGGAAACCGAGAGACCCAGTACTTC. This gives the protein CASSPGNRETQYF.

In its sample, this clonotype was seen a few times. J is TRBJ2-2 and V is TRBV7-9; D gene ambiguous. The V gene lost 3 bases and the J gene lost 7 bases, with 6 bases spanning the gap. The CDR3 extends over 12 amino acids. Germline CDR1 SEHNR, CDR2 FQNEAQ (reference sequence). CDR3 sequence reads: CASSFRFGELFF. CDR3 nucleotide sequence: TGTGCCAGCAGCTTCAGGTTCGGGGAGCTGTTTTTT.

This clonotype showed up many times. This sequence joins TRBV6-2 or TRBV6-3 and TRBJ2-3; TRBD2 matches 10 bases. Germline trimming cut 7 bases from V and 3 bases from J; bases unmatched to any gene: 7. This CDR3 has 15 amino acids. Germline-derived CDR1 and CDR2 are MNHEY and SVGEGT. The CDR3 sequence: CASKKLAGPTDTQYF. As DNA, the CDR3 is TGTGCCAGCAAGAAACTAGCGGGGCCAACAGATACGCAGTATTTT.

The gene calls are TRBV5-6 and TRBJ2-3; 7 bases fit TRBD2. From germline, CDR1 is SGHDT and CDR2 YYEEEE. Unmatched junction bases numbered 7, after V lost 3 bases and J lost 0 bases. This CDR3 region has 16 residues. As DNA, the CDR3 is TGTGCCAGCAGCTCCCAACTAGCGCCAAGCACAGATACGCAGTATTTT. Encoded protein: CASSSQLAPSTDTQYF.

The chain carries TRBV6-5 and TRBJ1-1, with TRBD1 matching 7 bases. The CDR3 totals 14 residues. Germline trimming cut 2 bases from V and 8 bases from J; bases unmatched to any gene: 8. Germline V gene data show CDR1 as MNHEY and CDR2 as SVGAGI. As DNA, the CDR3 is TGTGCCAGCAGTTACCCCGGGACAGCTATGGAAGCTTTCTTT. It specifies CASSYPGTAMEAFF.

The chain is built from TRBV6-1 and TRBJ1-1, with D hard to call. The germline CDR1 and CDR2 sequences are MNHNS and SASEGT. This CDR3 has 11 amino acids. V shed 9 bases and J shed 0 bases, with 5 bases lying between them. The CDR3, as DNA: TGTGCCAGTGAGCTGAACACTGAAGCTTTCTTT. This codes for CASELNTEAFF.

This clonotype was picked up many times. V gene TRBV7-8 combines with J gene TRBJ2-4, with D possibly matching TRBD1 (5 bases). V dropped 0 bases and J dropped 3 bases, with 9 bases sitting between them. From germline, CDR1 is SGHVS and CDR2 FQNEAQ. The CDR3 runs 15 residues. CDR3 sequence (DNA): TGTGCCAGCAGCTTAGCGTGGGGCATCAAAAACATTCAGTACTTC. This sequence encodes CASSLAWGIKNIQYF.